Following are 14 T cell receptor beta chains from one sample sequenced in a study of response to subunit inactivated influenza vaccine. One entry per CDR3 protein, called by TCRdb with MiXCR from the RT-PCR reads. The data contain about 620,000 distinct CDR3 sequences, over 9.5% of them singletons. Sequenced here: PBMCs from blood, sampled on the day of vaccination. These receptors were taken from a man aged 45-65 years who received an inactivated influenza vaccine.

This clonotype was counted many times. The V call is TRBV10-3, the J call TRBJ2-2, with unresolved D. V dropped 4 bases and J dropped 4 bases, with 4 bases sitting between them. Germline V gene lookup returns CDR1 ENHRY and CDR2 SYGVKD. The CDR3 loop spans 12 amino acids. The DNA for the CDR3 is TGTGCCATCAGTGGGGGCACCGGGGAGCTGTTTTTT. It translates to CAISGGTGELFF.

The V gene is TRBV11-1, the J gene TRBJ2-7; possible D gene TRBD2, 6 bases. CDR3 length: 12 residues. With 4 bases removed from V and 7 bases from J, the gap between germline ends came to 11 bases. Germline CDR1 is SGHAT and CDR2 is FQDESV (reference sequence). The DNA of the CDR3 is TGTGCCAGCAGCTCGCGGGAACGGGAGCAGTACTTC. Translated, it gives CASSSREREQYF.

The chain is built from TRBV5-8 and TRBJ2-3; 7 bases align to TRBD2. The V and J ends lost 2 bases and 0 bases, in that order; junction bases with no gene match: 9. This CDR3 is 17 amino acids long. Germline CDR1 is SGHTS and CDR2 is YDEGEE. CDR3 in DNA: TGTGCCAGCAGCTTTGTTTTAGCGGGTACTAGCACAGATACGCAGTATTTT. Translated, it gives CASSFVLAGTSTDTQYF.

This clonotype was observed at least ten times. The genes are TRBV5-1 and TRBJ1-4; D call uncertain. In germline, CDR1 is SGHRS, CDR2 YFSETQ. CDR3 size: 15 residues. The ends were cut back, 4 bases at V and 3 bases at J, with 13 bases in the middle. This CDR3 is CASSQRQAPNEKLFF. Here the CDR3 DNA reads TGCGCCAGCAGCCAACGACAAGCCCCTAATGAAAAACTGTTTTTT.

This clonotype was detected only a few times. The V gene is TRBV28, the J gene TRBJ2-4, with D possibly TRBD1 on 6 matching bases. Germline lookup yields CDR1 MDHEN and CDR2 SYDVKM. V was pared by 4 bases and J by 1 base, with 11 bases between. The CDR3 runs to 15 residues. CDR3 in DNA: TGTGCCAGCAGTTCTGTGCAGGGGGCCAAAAACATTCAGTACTTC. This translates into CASSSVQGAKNIQYF. Based on the CDR3 plus reference TRBV28 and TRBJ2-4, the full variable domain is DVKVTQSSRYLVKRTGEKVFLECVQDMDHENMFWYRQDPGLGLRLIYFSYDVKMKEKGDIPEGYSVSREKKERFSLILESASTNQTSMYLCASSSVQGAKNIQYFGAGTRLSVL.

The rearrangement links TRBV12-3 or TRBV12-4 to TRBJ2-7, with 7 bases matching TRBD1. This CDR3 has 16 residues. V shed 5 bases and J 3 bases; nucleotides not matched to a gene: 13. CDR3 protein: CASSPPRQGLFYEQYF. DNA of the CDR3: TGTGCCAGCAGTCCGCCTAGACAGGGTCTTTTCTACGAGCAGTACTTC.

This clonotype showed up many times. The chain employs TRBV28 and TRBJ2-3; D gene ambiguous. The CDR3 is 14 amino acids. Germline CDR1 reads MDHEN; CDR2 reads SYDVKM. Trimming took 1 base from V and 2 from J, leaving 7 bases between them. DNA for the CDR3: TGTGCCAGCAGTTTATCTGGTAACACAGATACGCAGTATTTT. Residues: CASSLSGNTDTQYF.

This clonotype was observed a few times. The V gene is TRBV4-3, the J gene TRBJ1-2; TRBD1 agrees at 7 bases. The CDR3 totals 15 residues. CDR1 and CDR2 from the germline V gene are LGHNA and YSLEER. The V segment lost 0 bases and the J segment 8 bases; nucleotides outside the gene matches: 9. CDR3 sequence: CASSQELRGTGGYTF. In DNA form, the CDR3 reads TGCGCCAGCAGCCAAGAACTCAGGGGGACGGGGGGCTACACCTTC.

The chain is built from TRBV30 and TRBJ2-7, with 8 bases lining up with TRBD1. The CDR3 covers 14 residues. Looked up from germline, CDR1 is GTSNPN and CDR2 is SVGIG (reference sequence). V lost 4 bases to trimming and J lost 3 bases; unmatched junction nucleotides: 8. The CDR3 nucleotides are TGTGCCTGGACCGGACAGGGCTATCTCTACGAGCAGTACTTC. Translation gives CAWTGQGYLYEQYF.

This clonotype showed up just a few times. The chain couples TRBV7-2 to TRBJ2-5; D is unclear. This CDR3 is 14 amino acids long. Germline V CDR1 and CDR2: SGHTA, FQGNSA. Trimming took 1 base from V and 7 from J, leaving 13 bases between them. The CDR3 region is CASSLGVWVGTQYF. In nucleotides, the CDR3 is TGTGCCAGCAGCTTAGGGGTTTGGGTTGGGACCCAGTACTTC.

The chain carries TRBV7-9 and TRBJ2-7; D ambiguous. Trimming cost V 3 bases and J 1 base, with 10 bases left between them. The germline V gene has CDR1 SEHNR and CDR2 FQNEAQ (reference sequence). This CDR3 spans 14 amino acids. In DNA form, the CDR3 reads TGTGCCAGCAGCTTTTCACCTAGTTCCTACGAGCAGTACTTC. It is translated as CASSFSPSSYEQYF.

Ten or more counts support this clonotype. CDR3 nucleotides: TGTGCCAGCAGCCCGAAACCGGGGCTAGCCAAAAACATTCAGTACTTC. It specifies CASSPKPGLAKNIQYF. V usage is TRBV7-9 and J usage is TRBJ2-4; D possibly matches TRBD1 or TRBD2 (5 bases each). With 5 bases removed from V and 0 bases from J, the gap between germline ends came to 14 bases. Germline CDR1 is SEHNR and CDR2 is FQNEAQ (reference sequence). This CDR3 spans 16 amino acids.

The sample holds a few counts of this clonotype. The V and J genes are TRBV9 and TRBJ2-3; 7 positions agree with TRBD1. There are 16 residues in the CDR3. Unmatched junction bases numbered 7, after V lost 3 bases and J lost 0 bases. Per germline, CDR1 SGDLS and CDR2 YYNGEE. The CDR3 DNA reads as TGTGCCAGCAGCGCCCGGGACAGCCCTAGCACAGATACGCAGTATTTT. This codes for CASSARDSPSTDTQYF.

Only a few counts were recorded for this clonotype. The V and J genes are TRBV5-1 and TRBJ2-1; the D gene is possibly TRBD1 (5 bases). This CDR3 has 16 residues. Trimming pared 1 base from V and 0 bases from J, leaving 11 bases between. Germline V gives CDR1 SGHRS, CDR2 YFSETQ. CDR3 in DNA: TGCGCCAGCAGCTTGAGTCTAAGGGGCTCCTACAATGAGCAGTTCTTC. This gives the protein CASSLSLRGSYNEQFF.